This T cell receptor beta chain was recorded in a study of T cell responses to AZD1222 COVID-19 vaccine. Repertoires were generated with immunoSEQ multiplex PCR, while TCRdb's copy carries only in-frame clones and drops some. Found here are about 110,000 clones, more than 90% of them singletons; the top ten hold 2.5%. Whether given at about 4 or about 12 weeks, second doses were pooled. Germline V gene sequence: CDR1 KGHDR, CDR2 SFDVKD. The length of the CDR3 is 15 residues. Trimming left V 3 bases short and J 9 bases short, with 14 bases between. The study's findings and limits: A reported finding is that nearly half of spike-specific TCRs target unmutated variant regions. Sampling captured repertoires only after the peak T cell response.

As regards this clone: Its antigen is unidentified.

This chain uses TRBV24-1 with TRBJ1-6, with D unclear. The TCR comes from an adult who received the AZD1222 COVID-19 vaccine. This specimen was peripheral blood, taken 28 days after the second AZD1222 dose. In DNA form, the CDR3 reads TGTGCCACCAGTGATAGCCAGGCGGACGGTTCACCCCTCCACTTT. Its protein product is CATSDSQADGSPLHF.